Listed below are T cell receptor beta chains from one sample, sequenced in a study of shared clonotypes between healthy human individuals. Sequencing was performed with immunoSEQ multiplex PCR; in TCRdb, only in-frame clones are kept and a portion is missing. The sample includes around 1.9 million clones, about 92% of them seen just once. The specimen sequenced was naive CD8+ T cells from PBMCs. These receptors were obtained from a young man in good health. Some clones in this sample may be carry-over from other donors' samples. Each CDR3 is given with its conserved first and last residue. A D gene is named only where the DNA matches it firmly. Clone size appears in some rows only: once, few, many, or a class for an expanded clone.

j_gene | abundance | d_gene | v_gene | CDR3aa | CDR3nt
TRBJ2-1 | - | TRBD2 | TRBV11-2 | CASSLRGLAGVVHNEQFF | TGTGCCAGCAGCTTACGAGGACTAGCGGGAGTTGTCCACAATGAGCAGTTCTTC
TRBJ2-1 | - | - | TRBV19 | CASSIARGNEQFF | TGTGCCAGTAGTATAGCCAGGGGCAATGAGCAGTTCTTC
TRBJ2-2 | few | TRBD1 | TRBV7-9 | CASSLGTGGSENTGELFF | TGTGCCAGCAGCCTGGGGACAGGGGGCTCCGAGAACACCGGGGAGCTGTTTTTT
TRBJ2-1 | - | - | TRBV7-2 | CASSAAFTYNEQFF | TGTGCCAGCAGCGCCGCTTTTACCTACAATGAGCAGTTCTTC
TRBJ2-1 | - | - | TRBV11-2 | CASSLGGIGYNEQFF | TGTGCCAGCAGCTTAGGGGGTATAGGCTACAATGAGCAGTTCTTC
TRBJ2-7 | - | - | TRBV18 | CASSPPTVYEQYF | TGTGCCAGCTCACCTCCTACGGTCTACGAGCAGTACTTC
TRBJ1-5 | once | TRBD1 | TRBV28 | CASSLYQGADQPQHF | TGTGCCAGCAGTTTGTACCAGGGGGCCGATCAGCCCCAGCATTTT
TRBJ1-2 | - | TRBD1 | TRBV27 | CASSTTGGLGGYTF | TGTGCCAGCAGTACGACAGGGGGCTTGGGAGGCTACACCTTC
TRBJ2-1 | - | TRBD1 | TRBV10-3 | CAISEDRGKRVF | TGTGCCATCAGTGAGGACAGGGGCAAAAGGGTCTTC
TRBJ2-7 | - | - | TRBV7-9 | CASSPPGGGGMYEQYF | TGTGCCAGCAGCCCCCCGGGGGGCGGGGGAATGTACGAGCAGTACTTC
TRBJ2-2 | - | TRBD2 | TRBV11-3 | CASSSGTSGRNGELFF | TGTGCCAGCAGCTCCGGGACTAGCGGGAGAAACGGGGAGCTGTTTTTT
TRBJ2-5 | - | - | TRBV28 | CASSLGTGRSYQETQYF | TGTGCCAGCAGTTTAGGAACGGGACGATCGTACCAAGAGACCCAGTACTTC
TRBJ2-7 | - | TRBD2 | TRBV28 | CASSPRTSGGRYEQYF | TGTGCCAGCAGCCCCAGGACTAGCGGAGGGAGGTACGAGCAGTACTTC
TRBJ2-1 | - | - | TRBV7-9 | CASSLIRNEQFF | TGTGCCAGCAGCTTAATTAGGAATGAGCAGTTCTTC
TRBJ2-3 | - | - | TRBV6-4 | CASSALGMRTDTQYF | TGTGCCAGCAGTGCGTTGGGGATGCGGACAGATACGCAGTATTTT
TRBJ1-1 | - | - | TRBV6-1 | CASSAGKSTEAFF | TGTGCCAGCAGTGCAGGGAAAAGCACTGAAGCTTTCTTT
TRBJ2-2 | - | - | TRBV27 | CASSLSMGAAGELFF | TGTGCCAGCAGTTTATCGATGGGGGCCGCCGGGGAGCTGTTTTTT
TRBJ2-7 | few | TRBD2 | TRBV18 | CASSPPAGGIYEQYF | TGTGCCAGCTCACCACCAGCGGGAGGGATCTACGAGCAGTACTTC
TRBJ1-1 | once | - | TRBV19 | CASNIVGGGMNTEAFF | TGTGCCAGTAATATCGTAGGTGGCGGCATGAACACTGAAGCTTTCTTT
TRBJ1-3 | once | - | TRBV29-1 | CSVLRDGNTIYF | TGCAGCGTCCTCAGGGACGGAAACACCATATATTTT
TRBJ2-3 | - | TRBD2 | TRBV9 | CASSLSGTSGDTQYF | TGTGCCAGCAGCCTTAGCGGGACCTCAGGAGATACGCAGTATTTT
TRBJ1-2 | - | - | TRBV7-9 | CASRTEVPLEGDYGYTF | TGTGCCAGCAGGACGGAGGTGCCCCTAGAAGGGGACTATGGCTACACCTTC
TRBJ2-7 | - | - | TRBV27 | CASSLSGGRPYEQYF | TGTGCCAGCAGTTTATCAGGCGGTAGACCCTACGAGCAGTACTTC
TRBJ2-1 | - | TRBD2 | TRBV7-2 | CASSSLIAGGNEQFF | TGTGCCAGCAGCTCCCTGATAGCGGGAGGAAATGAGCAGTTCTTC
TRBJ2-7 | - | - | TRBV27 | CASSWGAFGNEQYF | TGTGCCAGCAGTTGGGGAGCATTCGGCAACGAGCAGTACTTC
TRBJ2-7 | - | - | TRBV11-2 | CASSGASYEQYF | TGTGCCAGCAGCGGGGCATCCTACGAGCAGTACTTC
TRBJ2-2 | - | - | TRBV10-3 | CAIRDMTGELFF | TGTGCCATCAGGGACATGACCGGGGAGCTGTTTTTT
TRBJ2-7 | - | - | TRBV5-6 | CASSLAPYEQYF | TGTGCCAGCAGCTTGGCCCCCTACGAGCAGTACTTC
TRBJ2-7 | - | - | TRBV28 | CASSLWSQNEQYF | TGTGCCAGCAGTTTATGGTCTCAAAACGAGCAGTACTTC
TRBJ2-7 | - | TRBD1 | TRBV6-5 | CASSLGTGGYEQYF | TGTGCCAGCAGTCTGGGGACAGGGGGCTACGAGCAGTACTTC
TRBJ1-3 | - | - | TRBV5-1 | CASSLAGPVSGNTIYF | TGCGCCAGCAGCTTGGCGGGGCCGGTCTCTGGAAACACCATATATTTT
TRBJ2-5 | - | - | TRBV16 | CASSQSLGQETQYF | TGTGCCAGCAGCCAATCTCTAGGGCAAGAGACCCAGTACTTC
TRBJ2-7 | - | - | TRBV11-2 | CASSLEVGQGYEQYF | TGTGCCAGCAGCTTAGAGGTTGGGCAGGGCTACGAGCAGTACTTC
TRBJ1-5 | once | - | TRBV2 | CASSEVLAVSSNQPQHF | TGTGCCAGCAGTGAAGTTCTCGCTGTCTCCAGCAATCAGCCCCAGCATTTT
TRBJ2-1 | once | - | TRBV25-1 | CASSESELENEQFF | TGTGCCAGCAGTGAATCGGAGCTGGAAAATGAGCAGTTCTTC
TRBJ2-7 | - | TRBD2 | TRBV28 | CASRLAGEGYEQYF | TGTGCCAGCCGTCTCGCGGGAGAGGGCTACGAGCAGTACTTC
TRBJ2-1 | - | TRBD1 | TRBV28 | CARYRGSENEQFF | TGTGCCCGTTACAGGGGAAGTGAGAATGAGCAGTTCTTC
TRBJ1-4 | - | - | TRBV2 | CASSDETATNEKLFF | TGTGCCAGCAGTGATGAGACAGCAACTAATGAAAAACTGTTTTTT
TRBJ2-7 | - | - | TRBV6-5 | CASTDSGQGPHEQYF | TGTGCCAGCACCGACAGCGGGCAGGGCCCCCACGAGCAGTACTTC
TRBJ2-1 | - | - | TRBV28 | CASIRTTRSYNEQFF | TGTGCCAGCATCAGGACTACCAGGTCCTACAATGAGCAGTTCTTC
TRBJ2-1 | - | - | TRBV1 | CTSSLEYNEQFF | TGCACCAGCAGCCTAGAGTACAATGAGCAGTTCTTC
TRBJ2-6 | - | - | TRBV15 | CATSSSNGARGANVLTF | TGTGCCACCAGCAGCTCCAATGGGGCAAGAGGGGCCAACGTCCTGACTTTC
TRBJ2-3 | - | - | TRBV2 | CASSELPLGVLGTDTQYF | TGTGCCAGCAGTGAACTACCTCTGGGGGTTCTAGGCACAGATACGCAGTATTTT
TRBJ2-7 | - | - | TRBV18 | CASSPPDREPSSYEQYF | TGTGCCAGCTCACCCCCTGACAGAGAACCAAGCTCCTACGAGCAGTACTTC
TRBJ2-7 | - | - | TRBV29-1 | CSVETQTGNAYEQYF | TGCAGCGTTGAAACCCAGACAGGAAACGCATACGAGCAGTACTTC
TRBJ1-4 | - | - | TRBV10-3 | CAISEGTGRGEKLFF | TGTGCCATCAGCGAAGGTACGGGAAGAGGGGAAAAACTGTTTTTT
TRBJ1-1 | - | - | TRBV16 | CASSQFGQSEAFF | TGTGCCAGCAGCCAATTTGGACAGTCTGAAGCTTTCTTT
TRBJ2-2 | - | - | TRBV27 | CASRPTRGATGELFF | TGTGCCAGCAGGCCAACGCGCGGCGCCACCGGGGAGCTGTTTTTT
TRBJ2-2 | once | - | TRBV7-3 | CASSLTPGDTGELFF | TGTGCCAGCAGCTTAACCCCAGGGGACACCGGGGAGCTGTTTTTT
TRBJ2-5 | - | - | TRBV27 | CASSQGRIQETQYF | TGTGCCAGCAGCCAAGGGCGAATCCAAGAGACCCAGTACTTC
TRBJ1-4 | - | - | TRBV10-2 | CASSKSGEQRTATNEKLFF | TGCGCCAGCAGTAAGTCGGGGGAACAGCGCACCGCAACTAATGAAAAACTGTTTTTT
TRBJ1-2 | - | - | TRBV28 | CASRPRDTNYGYTF | TGTGCCAGCAGACCCCGGGACACGAACTATGGCTACACCTTC
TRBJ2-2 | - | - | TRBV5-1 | CASSSGARNTGELFF | TGCGCCAGCTCCTCCGGGGCCCGGAACACCGGGGAGCTGTTTTTT
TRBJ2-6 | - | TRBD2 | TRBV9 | CASSARGRDYSGANVLTF | TGTGCCAGCAGCGCAAGGGGCAGGGACTACTCTGGGGCCAACGTCCTGACTTTC